A single sample is the source of the 23 T cell receptor beta chains below, sequenced in a study of OX40 agonist ivuxolimab in advanced cancers. Sequencing used immunoSEQ multiplex PCR; TCRdb keeps in-frame clones, though not all of them. This sample has roughly 25,000 clones, with approximately 83% found just once. This sample comprised CD4+ or CD8+ T cells sorted from blood, obtained in a trial of the OX40 agonist ivuxolimab. The receptors stem from an adult with an advanced solid tumor such as melanoma, head and neck, liver or kidney cancer.

The V call is TRBV2, the J call TRBJ2-7, with D unresolved. CDR1 and CDR2 from the germline V gene are SNHLY and FYNNEI. The V and J ends lost 2 bases and 3 bases respectively, with 8 bases between them. The CDR3 length is 13 residues. CDR3: CASSETSYYEQYF. Written as DNA, the CDR3 is TGTGCCAGCAGTGAAACCAGTTACTACGAGCAGTACTTC. The full variable domain, in which reference TRBV2 and TRBJ2-7 provide the parts outside the CDR3, is EPEVTQTPSHQVTQMGQEVILRCVPISNHLYFYWYRQILGQKVEFLVSFYNNEISEKSEIFDDQFSVERPDGSNFTLKIRSTKLEDSAMYFCASSETSYYEQYFGPGTRLTVT.

The chain couples TRBV10-3 to TRBJ1-1; D is unclear. V was shortened by 0 bases and J by 6 bases, with 11 bases between the two germline ends. Germline V gene lookup returns CDR1 ENHRY and CDR2 SYGVKD. CDR3 length: 14 amino acids. The CDR3, as DNA: TGTGCCATCAGTGAGTCGGGCGGGGAAGCTGAAGCTTTCTTT. Its translation is CAISESGGEAEAFF.

This clone was seen a single time. The chain employs TRBV6-1 and TRBJ1-2; D not resolved. Germline V CDR1 and CDR2: MNHNS, SASEGT. V was cut by 6 bases and J by 0 bases, with 14 bases left in between. The CDR3 covers 15 residues. The CDR3 sequence is CASSTLVRTNYGYTF. The CDR3, as DNA: TGTGCCAGCAGCACCCTCGTGAGGACTAACTATGGCTACACCTTC.

V usage is TRBV19 and J usage is TRBJ2-7; a possible D gene is TRBD1 (5 bases). The CDR3 runs to 14 residues. V was cut by 3 bases and J by 0 bases, with 9 bases left in between. The germline V gene encodes CDR1 LNHDA and CDR2 SQIVND (reference sequence). The CDR3 region is CASSISDTSYEQYF. In nucleotides, the CDR3 is TGTGCCAGTAGTATCTCGGACACCTCCTACGAGCAGTACTTC.

Regarding this clone: Sequence at one end of the junction differs from germline and may be a read error. Other DNA sequences in this sample translate to the same CDR3. The V gene is TRBV7-6, the J gene TRBJ2-7; D is ambiguous. Germline V gives CDR1 SGHVS, CDR2 FNYEAQ. This CDR3 spans 13 amino acids. CDR3 nucleotides: TGCGCCAGCAGCTTTGCCGGCGCCTACGAGCAGTACTTC. It is translated as CASSFAGAYEQYF.

A few counts support this clone. The gene calls are TRBV7-3 and TRBJ1-5, with TRBD1 as a possible D gene (6 bases). Per the germline V gene, CDR1 is SGHTA and CDR2 is FQGTGA. The length of the CDR3 is 13 residues. Trimming stripped 5 bases from V and 7 bases from J, with 12 bases between. CDR3 coding DNA: TGTGCCAGCAGCCGGACAGACGGACAGCCCCAGCATTTT. Protein product: CASSRTDGQPQHF.

The V call is TRBV7-2, the J call TRBJ2-3, with 12 nucleotides matching TRBD2. The V segment lost 1 base and the J segment 0 bases; nucleotides outside the gene matches: 8. Germline CDR1 SGHTA, CDR2 FQGNSA. CDR3 length: 19 amino acids. In DNA, the CDR3 is TGTGCCAGCAGCTTAGTGACTAGCGGGGGCCTCTCCAGCACAGATACGCAGTATTTT. This codes for CASSLVTSGGLSSTDTQYF.

The rearrangement uses TRBV7-9 and TRBJ2-7, with D tentatively TRBD1 (5 bases). Trimming stripped 6 bases from V and 1 base from J, with 10 bases between. The CDR3 contains 13 residues. Germline lookup yields CDR1 SEHNR and CDR2 FQNEAQ (reference sequence). The CDR3 DNA sequence: TGTGCCAGCAGTCCGACAGCTTCCTACGAGCAGTACTTC. Protein: CASSPTASYEQYF.

This chain uses TRBV7-2 with TRBJ2-1; perhaps TRBD2 as D (5 bases). Germline-derived CDR1 and CDR2 are SGHTA and FQGNSA. This CDR3 is built from 13 residues. Deletions cut 1 base from V and 12 bases from J, with 13 bases between. The CDR3 sequence is CASSLERTPGQFF. CDR3 DNA sequence: TGTGCCAGCAGCTTAGAGCGGACTCCCGGGCAGTTCTTC.

The chain links TRBV21-1 to TRBJ2-1; TRBD2, the D gene given by the table, was not confirmed from the DNA. TRBV21-1 is deemed a pseudogene. The CDR3 totals 15 residues. The CDR3 reads CASTGLAGVYNEQFF. CDR3 in DNA: TGTGCCAGCACTGGACTAGCGGGGGTTTACAATGAGCAGTTCTTC.

This clone has just one count. The gene calls are TRBV12-5 and TRBJ1-4; D gene uncertain. From germline, CDR1 is LGHNT and CDR2 FRNRAP. V lost 0 bases, J lost 14 bases, and 10 bases lay in between. This CDR3 region has 12 residues. CDR3 nucleotide sequence: TGTGCTAGTGGTTTGGTAGAAGTACCGCTGTTTTTT. Translating gives CASGLVEVPLFF.

The J gene is TRBJ2-7, the V gene TRBV5-6; D unresolved. The CDR3 totals 14 residues. Germline CDR1 is SGHDT and CDR2 is YYEEEE. The V end was cut by 2 bases, the J end by 5 bases, with 14 bases between. CDR3 DNA: TGTGCCAGCAGCTTACTTGAGTCGACCCACGAGCAGTACTTC. This translates into CASSLLESTHEQYF. The full variable domain, in which reference TRBV5-6 and TRBJ2-7 provide the parts outside the CDR3, is DAGVTQSPTHLIKTRGQQVTLRCSPKSGHDTVSWYQQALGQGPQFIFQYYEEEERQRGNFPDRFSGHQFPNYSSELNVNALLLGDSALYLCASSLLESTHEQYFGPGTRLTVT.

The gene calls are TRBV14 and TRBJ2-5, with a tentative D call TRBD2 (6 bases). Germline CDR1 reads SGHDN; CDR2 reads FVKESK. V lost 3 bases and J 4 bases, leaving 9 bases between the germline ends. The CDR3 contains 13 residues. For the CDR3, the DNA is TGTGCCAGCAGCCAGGGGGGTGGAGAGACCCAGTACTTC. As protein: CASSQGGGETQYF.

This chain uses TRBV5-1 with TRBJ2-7; TRBD1 matches at 7 bases. The CDR3 runs 13 residues. Losses at the gene ends were 3 bases for V and 6 bases for J; bases not matched to a gene: 6. Germline loops: CDR1 SGHRS, CDR2 YFSETQ. The CDR3 nucleotides read TGCGCCAGCAGCTGGACAGGCCCCACCGAGCAGTACTTC. Amino acid sequence: CASSWTGPTEQYF.

The chain links TRBV6-5 to TRBJ1-2, with no clear D. This CDR3 is 12 amino acids long. Germline V lookup: CDR1 MNHEY, CDR2 SVGAGI. V lost 8 bases and J lost 6, with 13 bases in between. CDR3 bases: TGTGCCAGCGCTGGAGGAGGAAATGGCTACACCTTC. This gives the protein CASAGGGNGYTF.

This clone was observed a handful of times. This rearrangement joins TRBV28 to TRBJ1-2, with D possibly TRBD1 on 5 matching bases. CDR1 MDHEN and CDR2 SYDVKM come from the germline V gene. The CDR3 has 14 residues. The V end was cut by 6 bases, the J end by 5 bases, with 16 bases between. The CDR3 DNA reads TGTGCCAGCAGCTACCCGGGACTCATGTATGGCTACACCTTC. Protein: CASSYPGLMYGYTF.

This rearrangement joins TRBV18 to TRBJ1-1; unclear D gene. Germline V gene sequence: CDR1 KGHSH, CDR2 LQKENI. The CDR3 has 10 amino acids. V was clipped by 7 bases and J by 1 base, with 1 base between them. The CDR3 DNA follows: TGTGCCAGCTGGAACACTGAAGCTTTCTTT. This codes for CASWNTEAFF.

This clone has just a few counts. The rearrangement links TRBV5-1 to TRBJ1-1, with D hard to call. Germline CDR1 reads SGHRS; CDR2 reads YFSETQ. The CDR3 runs 14 residues. V shed 4 bases and J shed 2 bases, with 12 bases lying between them. CDR3 sequence reads: CASSPEGFNTEAFF. The CDR3 DNA is TGCGCCAGCAGCCCGGAGGGATTTAACACTGAAGCTTTCTTT.

The CDR3: CASSFNTGGLNEQFF. CDR3 nucleotide sequence: TGCGCCAGCAGCTTCAACACAGGGGGCCTCAATGAGCAGTTCTTC. This chain connects TRBV5-1 to TRBJ2-1; the match to TRBD1 covers 9 bases. The CDR3 has 15 residues. The germline CDR1 and CDR2 sequences are SGHRS and YFSETQ. V lost 2 bases, J lost 6 bases, and 6 bases stayed unmatched.

This chain connects TRBV19 to TRBJ1-1; D call uncertain. V gave up 3 bases and J gave up 0 bases, with 23 bases separating them. There are 19 residues in the CDR3. Germline assignment: CDR1 LNHDA and CDR2 SQIVND (reference sequence). DNA of the CDR3: TGTGCCAGTAGTATTACTAAATTTCGGACGGACTCACTGAACACTGAAGCTTTCTTT. As protein: CASSITKFRTDSLNTEAFF.

The rearrangement uses TRBV5-1 and TRBJ2-5, with D maybe TRBD2 (7 bases). The V gene lost 4 bases and the J gene lost 5 bases, with 18 bases spanning the gap. The germline V gene has CDR1 SGHRS and CDR2 YFSETQ. The CDR3 consists of 15 residues. The CDR3 nucleotides read TGCGCCAGCAGCGCTCCCTCGGGGGGCAGGGAGACCCAGTACTTC. This codes for CASSAPSGGRETQYF. The variable domain in full, with the rest retrieved from reference TRBV5-1 and TRBJ2-5, is KAGVTQTPRYLIKTRGQQVTLSCSPISGHRSVSWYQQTPGQGLQFLFEYFSETQRNKGNFPGRFSGRQFSNSRSEMNVSTLELGDSALYLCASSAPSGGRETQYFGPGTRLLVL.

This clone was observed a handful of times. The chain carries TRBV7-9 and TRBJ2-3; D is unclear. Germline CDR1 is SEHNR and CDR2 is FQNEAQ (reference sequence). The CDR3 sequence is 12 residues long. V was shortened by 1 base and J by 6 bases, with 5 bases between the two germline ends. The CDR3 loop is CASSLGADTQYF. CDR3 coding DNA: TGTGCCAGCAGCTTAGGGGCGGATACGCAGTATTTT. Looking up the rest from reference TRBV7-9 and TRBJ2-3 gives the full variable domain: DTGVSQNPRHKITKRGQNVTFRCDPISEHNRLYWYRQTLGQGPEFLTYFQNEAQLEKSRLLSDRFSAERPKGSFSTLEIQRTEQGDSAMYLCASSLGADTQYFGPGTRLTVL.

The J gene is TRBJ1-1, the V gene TRBV28; D uncertain. Germline loops: CDR1 MDHEN, CDR2 SYDVKM. The CDR3 has 14 amino acids. Trimming cost V 3 bases and J 4 bases, with 12 bases left between them. The CDR3, as DNA: TGTGCCAGCAGTTTTCGGGCTGAGGGCACTGAAGCTTTCTTT. Protein product: CASSFRAEGTEAFF. Using reference TRBV28 and TRBJ1-1 for the parts outside the CDR3, the full variable domain is DVKVTQSSRYLVKRTGEKVFLECVQDMDHENMFWYRQDPGLGLRLIYFSYDVKMKEKGDIPEGYSVSREKKERFSLILESASTNQTSMYLCASSFRAEGTEAFFGQGTRLTVV.